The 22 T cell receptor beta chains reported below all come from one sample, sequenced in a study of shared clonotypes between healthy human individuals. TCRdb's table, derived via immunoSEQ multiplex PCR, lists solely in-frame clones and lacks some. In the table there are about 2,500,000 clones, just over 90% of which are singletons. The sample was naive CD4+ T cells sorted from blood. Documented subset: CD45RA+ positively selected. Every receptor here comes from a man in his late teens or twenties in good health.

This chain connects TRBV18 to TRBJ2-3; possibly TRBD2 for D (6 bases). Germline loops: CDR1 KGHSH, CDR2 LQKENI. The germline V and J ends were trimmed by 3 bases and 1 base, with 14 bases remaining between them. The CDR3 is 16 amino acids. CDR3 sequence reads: CASSPGLAIRTDTQYF. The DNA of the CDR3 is TGTGCCAGCTCACCGGGGCTAGCGATACGCACAGATACGCAGTATTTT. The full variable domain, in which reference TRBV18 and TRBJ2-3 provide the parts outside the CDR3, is NAGVMQNPRHLVRRRGQEARLRCSPMKGHSHVYWYRQLPEEGLKFMVYLQKENIIDESGMPKERFSAEFPKEGPSILRIQQVVRGDSAAYFCASSPGLAIRTDTQYFGPGTRLTVL.

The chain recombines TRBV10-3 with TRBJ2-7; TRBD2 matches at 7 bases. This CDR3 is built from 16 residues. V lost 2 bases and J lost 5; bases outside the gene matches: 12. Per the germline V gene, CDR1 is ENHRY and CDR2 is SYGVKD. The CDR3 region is CAISEPYWGGPHEQYF. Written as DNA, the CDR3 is TGTGCCATCAGTGAGCCGTATTGGGGAGGGCCCCACGAGCAGTACTTC.

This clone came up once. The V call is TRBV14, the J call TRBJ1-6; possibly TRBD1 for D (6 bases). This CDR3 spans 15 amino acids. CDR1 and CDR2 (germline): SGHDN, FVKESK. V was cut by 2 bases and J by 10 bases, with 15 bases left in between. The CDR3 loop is CASSQSQGTGSPLHF. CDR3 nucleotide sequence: TGTGCCAGCAGCCAATCCCAGGGGACTGGCTCACCCCTCCACTTT.

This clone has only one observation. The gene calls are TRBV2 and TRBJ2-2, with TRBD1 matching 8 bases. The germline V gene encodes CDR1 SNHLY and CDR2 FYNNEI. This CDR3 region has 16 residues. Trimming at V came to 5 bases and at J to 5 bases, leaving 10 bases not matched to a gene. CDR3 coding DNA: TGTGCCAGCAGTCTAAGTGACAGGGGAGTAACCGGGGAGCTGTTTTTT. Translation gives CASSLSDRGVTGELFF.

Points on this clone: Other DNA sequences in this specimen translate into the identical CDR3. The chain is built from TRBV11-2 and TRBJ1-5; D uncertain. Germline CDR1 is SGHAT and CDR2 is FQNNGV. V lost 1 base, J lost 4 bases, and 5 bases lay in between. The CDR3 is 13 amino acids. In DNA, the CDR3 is TGTGCCAGCAGCTTAGCAGATAATCAGCCCCAGCATTTT. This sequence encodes CASSLADNQPQHF.

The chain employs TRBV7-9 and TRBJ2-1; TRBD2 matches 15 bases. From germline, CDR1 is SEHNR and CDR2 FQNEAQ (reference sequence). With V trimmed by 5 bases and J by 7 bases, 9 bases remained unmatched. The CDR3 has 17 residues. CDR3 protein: CASSDEGLAGGRNEQFF. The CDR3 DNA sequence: TGTGCCAGCAGCGATGAAGGACTAGCGGGAGGGAGGAATGAGCAGTTCTTC.

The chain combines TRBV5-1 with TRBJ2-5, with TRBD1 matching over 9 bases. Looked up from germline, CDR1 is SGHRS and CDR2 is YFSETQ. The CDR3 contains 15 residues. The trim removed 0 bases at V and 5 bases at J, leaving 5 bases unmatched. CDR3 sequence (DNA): TGCGCCAGCAGCTTGGACGGGACAGGGTCCGAGACCCAGTACTTC. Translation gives CASSLDGTGSETQYF.

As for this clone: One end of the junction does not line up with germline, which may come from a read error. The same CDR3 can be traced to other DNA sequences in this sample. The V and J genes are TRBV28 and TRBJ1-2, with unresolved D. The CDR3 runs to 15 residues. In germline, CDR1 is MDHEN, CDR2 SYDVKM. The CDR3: CASSSPGSRDYGYTF. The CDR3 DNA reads TGCGCCAGCAGTTCCCCCGGGTCCAGAGACTATGGCTACACCTTC.

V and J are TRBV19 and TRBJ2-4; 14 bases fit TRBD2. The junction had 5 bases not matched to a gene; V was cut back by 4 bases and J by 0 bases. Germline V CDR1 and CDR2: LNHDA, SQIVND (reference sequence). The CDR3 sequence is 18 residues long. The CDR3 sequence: CASSKRTSGGLAKNIQYF. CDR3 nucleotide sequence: TGTGCCAGTAGTAAGCGGACTAGCGGGGGGCTAGCCAAAAACATTCAGTACTTC.

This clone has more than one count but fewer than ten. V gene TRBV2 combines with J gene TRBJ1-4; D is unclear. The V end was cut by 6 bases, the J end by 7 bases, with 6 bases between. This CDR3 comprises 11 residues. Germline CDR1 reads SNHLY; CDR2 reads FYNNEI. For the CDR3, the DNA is TGTGCCAGCAGGTTAGGTGAAAAACTGTTTTTT. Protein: CASRLGEKLFF.

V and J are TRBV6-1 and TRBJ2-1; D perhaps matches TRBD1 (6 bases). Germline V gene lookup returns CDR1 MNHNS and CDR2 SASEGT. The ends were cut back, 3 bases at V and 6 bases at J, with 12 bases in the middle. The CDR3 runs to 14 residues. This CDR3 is CASSDHRERNEQFF. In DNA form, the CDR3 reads TGTGCCAGCAGTGATCACAGGGAACGCAATGAGCAGTTCTTC.

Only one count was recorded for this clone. Here the CDR3 reads CASSFEGGHQPQHF. DNA for the CDR3: TGTGCCAGCAGCTTCGAGGGGGGCCACCAGCCCCAGCATTTT. The chain joins TRBV7-2 to TRBJ1-5, with D perhaps TRBD1 (6 bases). V lost 3 bases to trimming and J lost 7 bases, with 13 bases between them. The CDR3 is 14 residues long. Germline CDR1 is SGHTA and CDR2 is FQGNSA.

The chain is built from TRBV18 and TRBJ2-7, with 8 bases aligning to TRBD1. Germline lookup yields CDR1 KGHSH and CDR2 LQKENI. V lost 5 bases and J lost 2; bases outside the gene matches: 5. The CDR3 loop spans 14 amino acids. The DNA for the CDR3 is TGTGCCAGCTCAACGACAGGGGTGGCCTACGAGCAGTACTTC. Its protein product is CASSTTGVAYEQYF.

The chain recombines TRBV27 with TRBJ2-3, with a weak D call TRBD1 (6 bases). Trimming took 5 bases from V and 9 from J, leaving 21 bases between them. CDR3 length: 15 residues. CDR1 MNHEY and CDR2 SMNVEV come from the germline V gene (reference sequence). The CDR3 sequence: CASSTSGTTPLTQYF. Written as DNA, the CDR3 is TGTGCCAGCAGTACTTCCGGGACAACTCCTTTGACGCAGTATTTT.

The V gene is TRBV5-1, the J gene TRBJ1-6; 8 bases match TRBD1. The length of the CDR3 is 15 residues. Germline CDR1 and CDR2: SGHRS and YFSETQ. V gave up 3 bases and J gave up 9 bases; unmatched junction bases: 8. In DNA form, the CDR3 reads TGCGCCAGCAGCTCACAGGGGGAAGGAAGTTCACCCCTCCACTTT. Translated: CASSSQGEGSSPLHF.

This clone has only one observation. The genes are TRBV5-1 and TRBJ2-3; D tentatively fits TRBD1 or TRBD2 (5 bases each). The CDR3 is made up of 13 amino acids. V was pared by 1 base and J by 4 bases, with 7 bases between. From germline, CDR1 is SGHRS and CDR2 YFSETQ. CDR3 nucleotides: TGCGCCAGCAGCTTGATGGGACCAGATACGCAGTATTTT. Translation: CASSLMGPDTQYF.

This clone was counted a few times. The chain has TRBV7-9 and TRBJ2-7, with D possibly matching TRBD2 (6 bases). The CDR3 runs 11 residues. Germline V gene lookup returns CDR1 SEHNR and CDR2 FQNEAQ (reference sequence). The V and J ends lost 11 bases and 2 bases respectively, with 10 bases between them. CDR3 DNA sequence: TGTGCCGGGGAGGATACCTACGAGCAGTACTTC. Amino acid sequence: CAGEDTYEQYF.

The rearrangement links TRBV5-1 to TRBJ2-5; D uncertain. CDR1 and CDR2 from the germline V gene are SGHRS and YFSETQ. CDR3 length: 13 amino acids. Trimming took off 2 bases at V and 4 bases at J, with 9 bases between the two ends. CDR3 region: CASSFGMTETQYF. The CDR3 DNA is TGCGCCAGCAGCTTTGGAATGACAGAGACCCAGTACTTC.

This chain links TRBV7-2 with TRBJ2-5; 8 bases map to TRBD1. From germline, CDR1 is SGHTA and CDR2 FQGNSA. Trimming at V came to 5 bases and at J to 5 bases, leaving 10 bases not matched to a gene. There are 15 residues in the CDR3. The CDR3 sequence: CASSLGRGRVETQYF. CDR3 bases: TGTGCCAGCAGCCTAGGCAGGGGGCGGGTTGAGACCCAGTACTTC. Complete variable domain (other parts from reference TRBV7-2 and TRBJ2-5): GAGVSQSPSNKVTEKGKDVELRCDPISGHTALYWYRQSLGQGLEFLIYFQGNSAPDKSGLPSDRFSAERTGGSVSTLTIQRTQQEDSAVYLCASSLGRGRVETQYFGPGTRLLVL.

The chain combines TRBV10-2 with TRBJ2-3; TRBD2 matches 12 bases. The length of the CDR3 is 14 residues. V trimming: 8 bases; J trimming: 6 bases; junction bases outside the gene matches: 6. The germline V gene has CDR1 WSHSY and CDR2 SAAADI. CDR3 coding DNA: TGCGCCAGCCGCGGACTAGCGGGGTTCGATACGCAGTATTTT. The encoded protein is CASRGLAGFDTQYF.

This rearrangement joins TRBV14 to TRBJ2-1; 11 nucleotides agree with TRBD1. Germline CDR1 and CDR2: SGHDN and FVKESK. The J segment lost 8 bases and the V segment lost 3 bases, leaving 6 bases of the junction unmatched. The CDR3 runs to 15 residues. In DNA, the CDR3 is TGTGCCAGCAGCCAGCGGACAGGGGGCTGGGATGAGCAGTTCTTC. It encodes CASSQRTGGWDEQFF.

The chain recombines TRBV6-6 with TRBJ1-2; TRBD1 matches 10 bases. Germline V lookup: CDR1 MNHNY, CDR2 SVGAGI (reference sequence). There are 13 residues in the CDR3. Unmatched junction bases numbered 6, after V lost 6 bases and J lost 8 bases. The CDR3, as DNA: TGTGCCAGCAGACTTGGACAGGGGGGAGGCTACACCTTC. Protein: CASRLGQGGGYTF.